This T cell receptor (beta chain) was recorded in a study of blood T cell repertoires in COVID-19. Across the study: From T cells, B-cell-depleted T cells, or PBMCs came the material, which was cDNA or gDNA.

V was shortened by 2 bases and J by 12 bases, with 8 bases between the two germline ends. The CDR3 loop spans 11 amino acids. CDR1 MNHNS and CDR2 SASEGT come from the germline V gene. Some clones are missing from TCRdb's copy, which holds only in-frame ones; the method was immunoSEQ multiplex PCR. The sample yields approximately 100,000 clones, 70% to 80% seen once. The sequence came from a man in his 70s with active or convalescent COVID-19. The source material was peripheral blood. The rearrangement links TRBV6-1 to TRBJ2-1; D gene uncertain. The CDR3 DNA is TGTGCCAGCAGTGAACGAGGTTTGCAGTTCTTC. It codes for CASSERGLQFF.